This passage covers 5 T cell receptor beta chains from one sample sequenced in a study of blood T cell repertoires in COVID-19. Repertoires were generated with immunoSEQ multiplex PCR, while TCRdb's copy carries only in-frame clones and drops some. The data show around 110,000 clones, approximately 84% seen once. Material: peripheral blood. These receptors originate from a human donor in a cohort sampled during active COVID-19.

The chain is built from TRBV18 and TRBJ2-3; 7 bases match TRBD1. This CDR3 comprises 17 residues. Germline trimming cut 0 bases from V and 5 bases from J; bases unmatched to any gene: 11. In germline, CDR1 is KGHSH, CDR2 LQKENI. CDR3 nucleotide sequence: TGTGCCAGCTCACCACCCGGCAGGGGGATGGGTGAAGATACGCAGTATTTT. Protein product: CASSPPGRGMGEDTQYF. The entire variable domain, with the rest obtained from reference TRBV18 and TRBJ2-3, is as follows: NAGVMQNPRHLVRRRGQEARLRCSPMKGHSHVYWYRQLPEEGLKFMVYLQKENIIDESGMPKERFSAEFPKEGPSILRIQQVVRGDSAAYFCASSPPGRGMGEDTQYFGPGTRLTVL.

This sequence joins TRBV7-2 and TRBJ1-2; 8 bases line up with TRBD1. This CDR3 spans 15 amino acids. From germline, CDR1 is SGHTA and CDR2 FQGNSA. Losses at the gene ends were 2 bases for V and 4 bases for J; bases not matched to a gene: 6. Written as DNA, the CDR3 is TGTGCCAGCAGCTTAAGCGGGACAGGCATCTATGGCTACACCTTC. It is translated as CASSLSGTGIYGYTF. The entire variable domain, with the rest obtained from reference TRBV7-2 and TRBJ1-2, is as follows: GAGVSQSPSNKVTEKGKDVELRCDPISGHTALYWYRQSLGQGLEFLIYFQGNSAPDKSGLPSDRFSAERTGGSVSTLTIQRTQQEDSAVYLCASSLSGTGIYGYTFGSGTRLTVV.

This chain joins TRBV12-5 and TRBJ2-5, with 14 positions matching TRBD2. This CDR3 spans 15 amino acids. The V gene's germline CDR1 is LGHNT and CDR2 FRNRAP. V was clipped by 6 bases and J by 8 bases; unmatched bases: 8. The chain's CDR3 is CASGSPGLAGETQYF. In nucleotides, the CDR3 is TGTGCTAGTGGAAGTCCGGGACTAGCGGGAGAAACCCAGTACTTC.

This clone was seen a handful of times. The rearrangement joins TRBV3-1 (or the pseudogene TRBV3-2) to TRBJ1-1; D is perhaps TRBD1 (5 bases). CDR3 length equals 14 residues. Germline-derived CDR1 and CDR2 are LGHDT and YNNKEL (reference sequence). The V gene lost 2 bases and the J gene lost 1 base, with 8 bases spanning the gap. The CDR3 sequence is CASSQRGANTEAFF. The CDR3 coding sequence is TGTGCCAGCAGCCAAAGGGGCGCGAACACTGAAGCTTTCTTT.

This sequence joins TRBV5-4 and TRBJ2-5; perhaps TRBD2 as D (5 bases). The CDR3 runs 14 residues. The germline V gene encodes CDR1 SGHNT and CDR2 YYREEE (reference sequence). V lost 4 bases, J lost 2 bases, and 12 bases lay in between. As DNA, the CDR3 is TGTGCCAGCAGCAGAGGGCAGCAACAAGAGACCCAGTACTTC. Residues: CASSRGQQQETQYF.